Listed below are T cell receptor beta chains from one sample, sequenced in a study of spatial heterogeneity in lung cancer. From the 5' RACE reads, TCRdb called clonotypes with MiXCR, one entry per CDR3 protein. The table lists about 24,000 distinct CDR3 sequences, around 8.5% of them singletons. The sequencing used lung tumor tissue, collected at surgery. These receptor sequences come from a male donor with early-stage non-small cell lung cancer. Both conserved end residues are part of each CDR3. A D gene is named only where the DNA matches it firmly. A clone size is listed for some rows: how often the clone was seen (once, few, many), or a class if it is expanded.

V gene	clone size	D gene	CDR3 length	J gene	CDR3 DNA	CDR3 protein
TRBV7-2	-	-	14	TRBJ2-7	TGTGCCAGCAGCTTAGTTCCGGGGCCCTACGAGCAGTACTTC	CASSLVPGPYEQYF
TRBV7-9	many	-	15	TRBJ1-1	TGTGCCAGCAGACAACCTGGGACTAGGAACACTGAAGCTTTCTTT	CASRQPGTRNTEAFF
TRBV9	-	-	14	TRBJ2-3	TGTGCCAGCAGCGTAGACGGGAGCACAGATACGCAGTATTTT	CASSVDGSTDTQYF
TRBV19	many	-	13	TRBJ1-5	TGTGCCAGTACCGCCAGCTGGAATCAGCCCCAGCATTTT	CASTASWNQPQHF
TRBV6-1	-	-	12	TRBJ1-1	TGTGCGAGCGAGTACATGAACACTGAAGCTTTCTTT	CASEYMNTEAFF
TRBV29-1	-	TRBD2	17	TRBJ2-3	TGCAGCGTTGAGGGGGCCACTAGCGGCCCTTCCCCAGATACGCAGTATTTT	CSVEGATSGPSPDTQYF
TRBV29-1	many	TRBD1	14	TRBJ2-7	TGCAGCGTTGAATTTGGGGACAGGGGATACGAGCAGTACTTC	CSVEFGDRGYEQYF
TRBV15	few	-	12	TRBJ2-1	TGTGCCACCAGTCCCGGGTTGGGTGAGCAGTTCTTC	CATSPGLGEQFF
TRBV6-1	-	-	14	TRBJ1-6	TGTGCCAGCAGTGAGGGAGGAATGAATTCACCCCTCCACTTT	CASSEGGMNSPLHF
TRBV20-1	many	TRBD1	14	TRBJ2-1	TGCAGTGCAACGGGACAGACATACTACAATGAGCAGTTCTTC	CSATGQTYYNEQFF
TRBV5-4	few	-	13	TRBJ2-3	TGTGCCAGCGGTGGCGGGGGCACAGATACGCAGTATTTT	CASGGGGTDTQYF
TRBV7-9	many	TRBD1	14	TRBJ1-5	TGTGCCAGCAGCCCAGGGGGTAGCAATCAGCCCCAGCATTTT	CASSPGGSNQPQHF
TRBV7-2	many	TRBD1	15	TRBJ1-5	TGTGCCAGCAGCCCGGGACAGGGTTTAGGACAGCCCCAGCATTTT	CASSPGQGLGQPQHF
TRBV28	medium-sized	TRBD2	15	TRBJ2-2	TGTGCCAGCAGTTTTAGCGGGACTGGTACCGGGGAGCTGTTTTTT	CASSFSGTGTGELFF
TRBV20-1	many	TRBD1	12	TRBJ2-7	TGCAGTGCCACAGGGGGCGGGTCCGAGCAGTACTTC	CSATGGGSEQYF
TRBV7-2	many	-	13	TRBJ2-7	TGTGCCAGCAGCCGGAGGCCTACCTACGAGCAGTACTTC	CASSRRPTYEQYF